These 13 T cell receptor beta chains were sequenced from one sample in a study of identical twins. TCRdb re-analysed the 5' RACE reads in MiXCR, keeping a single row per CDR3 protein. The data hold fewer than 550,000 distinct CDR3 sequences, with around 15% observed a single time. This sample also appeared in a second study, on yellow fever vaccine responses in identical twins.

The sample taken for sequencing was CD4+ T cells sorted from blood. These receptors originate from a woman between 18 and 29 years old in good health.

The chain couples TRBV3-1 to TRBJ2-1; D unclear. Germline CDR1 LGHDT, CDR2 YNNKEL (reference sequence). V lost 0 bases, J lost 8 bases, and 11 bases lay in between. The CDR3 has 14 residues. The CDR3 DNA reads as TGTGCCAGCAGCCAAGATGTCCCCTCATATGAGCAGTTCTTC. Amino acid sequence: CASSQDVPSYEQFF.

This clonotype was seen many times. This sequence joins TRBV29-1 and TRBJ2-2; TRBD2 agrees at 11 bases. The V gene end was trimmed by 4 bases and the J gene end by 2 bases; junction bases not matched to a gene: 6. Germline V gene lookup returns CDR1 SQVTM and CDR2 ANQGSEA. The CDR3 is 16 residues long. The chain's CDR3 is CSVGTSGGTNTGELFF. The CDR3 bases are TGCAGCGTTGGAACTAGCGGGGGAACTAACACCGGGGAGCTGTTTTTT.

V is TRBV6-2 or TRBV6-3 and J is TRBJ2-1; 7 bases are shared with TRBD2. Per germline, CDR1 MNHEY and CDR2 SVGEGT. This CDR3 contains 15 residues. V was pared by 6 bases and J by 8 bases, with 13 bases of the junction left unmatched. The CDR3 protein is CASSRGLVIAHEQFF. CDR3 coding DNA: TGTGCCAGCAGCCGCGGACTAGTAATCGCCCATGAGCAGTTCTTC.

CDR3 region: CSARVLREGSYNEQFF. The CDR3 bases are TGCAGTGCTAGAGTTCTGCGGGAGGGCTCCTACAATGAGCAGTTCTTC. The chain carries TRBV20-1 and TRBJ2-1, with 9 bases aligning to TRBD2. Germline lookup yields CDR1 DFQATT and CDR2 SNEGSKA (reference sequence). The CDR3 extends over 16 amino acids. V lost 1 base to trimming and J lost 0 bases; unmatched junction nucleotides: 4.

This clonotype was recorded at least ten times. The V gene is TRBV12-3 or TRBV12-4, the J gene TRBJ1-1; 8 bases fit TRBD1. The V gene end was trimmed by 7 bases and the J gene end by 5 bases; junction bases not matched to a gene: 12. This CDR3 has 15 residues. CDR3 in DNA: TGTGCCAGCACGGCGGGCAGGGGGCCGAGGACTGAAGCTTTCTTT. Translation: CASTAGRGPRTEAFF.

This clonotype was recorded a few times. V gene TRBV12-3 or TRBV12-4 combines with J gene TRBJ2-7, with D maybe TRBD1 (5 bases). V lost 3 bases to trimming and J lost 3 bases, with 15 bases between them. The CDR3 spans 15 residues. CDR3 nucleotides: TGTGCCAGCAGTTTTCAGGGTCGGGTCCACTACGAGCAGTACTTC. Protein: CASSFQGRVHYEQYF.

The J gene is TRBJ2-1, the V gene TRBV7-9, with D hard to call. CDR3 length: 15 residues. Germline CDR1 is SEHNR and CDR2 is FQNEAQ (reference sequence). The germline V and J ends were trimmed by 1 base and 3 bases, with 10 bases remaining between them. CDR3 in amino acids: CASSLVSSFYNEQFF. CDR3 bases: TGTGCCAGCAGCTTAGTGTCTAGTTTCTACAATGAGCAGTTCTTC.

The chain links TRBV5-1 to TRBJ2-7; 9 positions match TRBD1. CDR3 size: 15 residues. Germline loops: CDR1 SGHRS, CDR2 YFSETQ. Trimming removed 2 bases from V and 7 bases from J; junction bases left unmatched: 10. The CDR3 region is CASSLGTGSSGEQYV. The CDR3 coding sequence is TGCGCCAGCAGCTTAGGGACAGGGTCTTCGGGGGAGCAGTACGTC.

V is TRBV19 and J is TRBJ2-2; D is ambiguous. The CDR3 extends over 15 amino acids. Germline values: CDR1 LNHDA, CDR2 SQIVND (reference sequence). V shed 6 bases and J shed 0 bases, with 11 bases lying between them. CDR3 sequence (DNA): TGTGCCAGTAGAAAAGAGTTCGCGAACACCGGGGAGCTGTTTTTT. It yields the protein CASRKEFANTGELFF. The variable domain in full, with the rest retrieved from reference TRBV19 and TRBJ2-2, is DGGITQSPKYLFRKEGQNVTLSCEQNLNHDAMYWYRQDPGQGLRLIYYSQIVNDFQKGDIAEGYSVSREKKESFPLTVTSAQKNPTAFYLCASRKEFANTGELFFGEGSRLTVL.

This clonotype was recorded a few times. The V gene is TRBV2, the J gene TRBJ1-1; TRBD1 agrees at 7 bases. The CDR3 is made up of 13 amino acids. Germline V gene data show CDR1 as SNHLY and CDR2 as FYNNEI. The ends lost 4 bases at V and 3 bases at J; junction bases unmatched: 2. Here the CDR3 DNA reads TGTGCCAGCAGTGGACAGGGTCACACTGAAGCTTTCTTT. This sequence encodes CASSGQGHTEAFF.

This clonotype was seen only a few times. The chain links TRBV7-9 to TRBJ2-5; D perhaps matches TRBD1 (5 bases). Germline CDR1 reads SEHNR; CDR2 reads FQNEAQ (reference sequence). The CDR3 consists of 14 residues. V was trimmed by 3 bases and J by 0 bases, leaving 8 bases between them. As DNA, the CDR3 is TGTGCCAGCAGCTTTGTCAGGGACCAAGAGACCCAGTACTTC. Its translation is CASSFVRDQETQYF.

This clonotype was seen a few times. The chain links TRBV18 to TRBJ2-1; perhaps TRBD2 as D (6 bases). V was pared by 7 bases and J by 9 bases, with 13 bases between. Germline CDR1 is KGHSH and CDR2 is LQKENI. The CDR3 spans 12 residues. This chain's CDR3 is CASCGDGSEQFF. The CDR3 coding sequence is TGTGCCAGCTGTGGGGACGGGAGTGAGCAGTTCTTC.

A note on this clonotype: A single base separates this from a much larger clone, so it may be a read error. J is TRBJ2-7 and V is TRBV5-1; possibly TRBD1 for D (6 bases). Per the germline V gene, CDR1 is SGHRS and CDR2 is YFSETQ. CDR3 size: 15 residues. The CDR3 DNA reads TGCGCCAGCAGCTTAACAGGGTCTTTGACCTACAAGCAGTACTTC. It yields the protein CASSLTGSLTYKQYF.